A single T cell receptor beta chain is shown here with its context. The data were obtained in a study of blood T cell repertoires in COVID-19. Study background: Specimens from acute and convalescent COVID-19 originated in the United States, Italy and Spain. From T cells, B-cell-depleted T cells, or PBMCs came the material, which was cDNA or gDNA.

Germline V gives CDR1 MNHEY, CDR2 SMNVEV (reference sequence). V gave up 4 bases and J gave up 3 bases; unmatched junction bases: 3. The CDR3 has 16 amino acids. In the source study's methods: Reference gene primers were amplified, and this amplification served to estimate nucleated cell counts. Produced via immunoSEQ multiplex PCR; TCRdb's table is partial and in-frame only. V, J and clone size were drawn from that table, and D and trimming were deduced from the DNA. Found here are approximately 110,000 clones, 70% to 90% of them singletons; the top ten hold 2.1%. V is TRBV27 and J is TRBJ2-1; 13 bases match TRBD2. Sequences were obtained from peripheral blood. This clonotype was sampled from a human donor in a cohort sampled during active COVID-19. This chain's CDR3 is CASSSTSGGYYNEQFF. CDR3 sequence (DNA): TGTGCCAGCAGTTCGACTAGCGGGGGGTACTACAATGAGCAGTTCTTC.